This TCR beta chain came from a study of T cell responses to AZD1222 COVID-19 vaccine. Assay used: immunoSEQ multiplex PCR; TCRdb lists only in-frame clones, some missing. In all, the sample yields around 150,000 clones. Regarding the study as a whole: Donors, mostly white British, included more females; clonal diversity was possibly underestimated.

Regarding this clone: Its target is unknown.

Trimming stripped 2 bases from V and 0 bases from J, with 20 bases between. The CDR3 sequence is 19 residues long. CDR1 is LGHNA, CDR2 YNFKEQ, per germline. Sequences were obtained from peripheral blood. V and J are TRBV4-2 and TRBJ2-1, with D maybe TRBD2 (6 bases). The sequence came from an adult in good health. CDR3 bases: TGTGCCAGCAGCCAACGGCTCTCGGCGGGGACGAGCTCCTACAATGAGCAGTTCTTC. The encoded protein is CASSQRLSAGTSSYNEQFF.